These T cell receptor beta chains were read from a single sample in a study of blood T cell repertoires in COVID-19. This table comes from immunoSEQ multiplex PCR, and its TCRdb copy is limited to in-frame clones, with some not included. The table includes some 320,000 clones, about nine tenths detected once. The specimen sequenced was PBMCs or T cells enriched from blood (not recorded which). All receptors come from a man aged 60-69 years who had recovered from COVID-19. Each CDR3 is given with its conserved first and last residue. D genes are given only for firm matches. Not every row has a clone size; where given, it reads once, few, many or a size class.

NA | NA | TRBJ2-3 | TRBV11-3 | TGTGCCAGCAGCTTGAGGAGCACAGATACGCAGTATTTT | CASSLRSTDTQYF
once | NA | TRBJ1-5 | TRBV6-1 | TGTGCCAGCAGTGGGTATGTTGGAGGGCCCTCTAAGCCCCAGCATTTT | CASSGYVGGPSKPQHF
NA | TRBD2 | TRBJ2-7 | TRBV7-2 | TGTGCCAGCAGCCACTTGGGTAGCGGGAGTTTTTACGAGCAGTACTTC | CASSHLGSGSFYEQYF
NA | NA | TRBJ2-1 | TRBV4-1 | TGCGCCAGCAGCCAAGACCCTGTTAGCTCCTACAATGAGCAGTTCTTC | CASSQDPVSSYNEQFF
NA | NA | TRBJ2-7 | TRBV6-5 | TGTGCCAGCAGTTACTCCGTTTCGGGGAACGAGCAGTACTTC | CASSYSVSGNEQYF
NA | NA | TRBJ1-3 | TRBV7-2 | TGTGCCAGCAGCCGGGATTTCTCTGGAAACACCATATATTTT | CASSRDFSGNTIYF
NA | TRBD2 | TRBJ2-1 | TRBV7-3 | TGTGCCAGCAGCCCCTTTAGCGGGGCTAGCTCCTACAATGAGCAGTTCTTC | CASSPFSGASSYNEQFF
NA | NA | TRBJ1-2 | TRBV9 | TGTGCCAGCAGCGTAGTCGCGGAAAGGTCTGGCTACACCTTC | CASSVVAERSGYTF
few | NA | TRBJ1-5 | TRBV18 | TGTGCCAGCTCACCACCGAGGCAAGGAAGCAATCAGCCCCAGCATTTT | CASSPPRQGSNQPQHF
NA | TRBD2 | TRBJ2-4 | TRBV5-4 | TGTGCCAGCAGCTTGAGGCTAGCGGGAGGTATACTAGCCAAAAACATTCAGTACTTC | CASSLRLAGGILAKNIQYF
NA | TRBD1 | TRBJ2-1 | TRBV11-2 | TGTGCCAGCAGCAGAGGCGGGTTTAACAGGGGGCTCGATGAGCAGTTCTTC | CASSRGGFNRGLDEQFF
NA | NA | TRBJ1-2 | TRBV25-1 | TGTGCCAGCAGTGATCAGGGACTCCGGGGGAATGGCTACACCTTC | CASSDQGLRGNGYTF
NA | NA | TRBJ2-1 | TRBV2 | TGTGCCAGCAGTGAACGGGGGGCCGGGGGTGAGCAGTTCTTC | CASSERGAGGEQFF
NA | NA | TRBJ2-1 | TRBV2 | TGTGCCAGCAGTGATCCGGCGGGAACCGACCGTTTTGAGCAGTTCTTC | CASSDPAGTDRFEQFF
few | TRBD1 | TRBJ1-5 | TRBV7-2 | TGTGCCAGCAGCCAGAGGACAGGGCTCGAGCAGCCCCAGCATTTT | CASSQRTGLEQPQHF
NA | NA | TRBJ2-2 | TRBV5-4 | TGTGCCAGCAGCTTGGGTCTAGCGCAGAACACCGGGGAGCTGTTTTTT | CASSLGLAQNTGELFF
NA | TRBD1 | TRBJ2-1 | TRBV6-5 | TGTGCCAGCAGTTACTCGGGACAGGGGTACAATGAGCAGTTCTTC | CASSYSGQGYNEQFF
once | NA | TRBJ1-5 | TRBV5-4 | TGTGCCAGCAGCTTCGGCGGTCGGAGCAATCAGCCCCAGCATTTT | CASSFGGRSNQPQHF
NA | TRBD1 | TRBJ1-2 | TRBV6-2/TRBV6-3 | TGTGCCAGCAGTTATGGACAGGGGCGAGGAAACTATGGCTACACCTTC | CASSYGQGRGNYGYTF
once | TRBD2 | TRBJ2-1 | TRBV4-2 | TGTGCCAGCAGCCAAGATACCCTAGCGGGGGGTAATGAGCAGTTCTTC | CASSQDTLAGGNEQFF
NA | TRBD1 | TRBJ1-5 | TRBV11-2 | TGTGCCAGCAGCGCGGACAGGGGGCTAGGCAATCAGCCCCAGCATTTT | CASSADRGLGNQPQHF
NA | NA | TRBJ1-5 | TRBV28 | TGTGCCAGCAGCCCAGCGCGGGGCCAGCCCCAGCATTTT | CASSPARGQPQHF
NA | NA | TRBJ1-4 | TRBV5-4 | TGTGCCAGCAGCTACTACAGGGACGAAAAACTGTTTTTT | CASSYYRDEKLFF
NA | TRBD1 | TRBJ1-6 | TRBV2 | TGTGCCAGCACGCTCTCAGGGGGTAATTCACCCCTCCACTTT | CASTLSGGNSPLHF
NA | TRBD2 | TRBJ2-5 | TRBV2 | TGTGCCAGCAGGGCTAGCGGGAAACAAGAGACCCAGTACTTC | CASRASGKQETQYF
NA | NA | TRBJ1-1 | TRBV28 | TGTGCCAGCAGTTTAGTGGCAGGGGATGGGAACACTGAAGCTTTCTTT | CASSLVAGDGNTEAFF
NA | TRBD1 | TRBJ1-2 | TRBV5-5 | TGTGCCAGCAGTAACCCCGGGACAGGGCGGTATGGCTACACCTTC | CASSNPGTGRYGYTF
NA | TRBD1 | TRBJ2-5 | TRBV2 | TGTGCCAGCAGTGGCGACAGGGGGAGGATAGAGACCCAGTACTTC | CASSGDRGRIETQYF